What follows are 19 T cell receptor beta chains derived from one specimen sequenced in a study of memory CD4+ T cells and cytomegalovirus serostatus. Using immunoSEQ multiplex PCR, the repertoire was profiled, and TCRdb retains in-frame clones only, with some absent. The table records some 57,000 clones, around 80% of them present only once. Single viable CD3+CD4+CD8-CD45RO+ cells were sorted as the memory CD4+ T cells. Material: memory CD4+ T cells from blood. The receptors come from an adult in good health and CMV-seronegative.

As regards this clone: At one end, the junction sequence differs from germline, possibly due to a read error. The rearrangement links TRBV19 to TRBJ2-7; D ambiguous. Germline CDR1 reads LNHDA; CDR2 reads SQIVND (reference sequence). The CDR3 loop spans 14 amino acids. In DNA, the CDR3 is TGTGCCAGTAGTATAGTACCCTTCTCCGACGAGCAGTACTTC. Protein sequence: CASSIVPFSDEQYF.

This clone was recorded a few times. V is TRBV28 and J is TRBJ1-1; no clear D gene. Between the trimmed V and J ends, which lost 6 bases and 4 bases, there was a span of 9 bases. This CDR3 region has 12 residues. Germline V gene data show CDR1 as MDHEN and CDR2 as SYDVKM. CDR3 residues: CASRSGITEAFF. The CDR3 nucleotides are TGTGCCAGCAGGTCCGGAATCACTGAAGCTTTCTTT.

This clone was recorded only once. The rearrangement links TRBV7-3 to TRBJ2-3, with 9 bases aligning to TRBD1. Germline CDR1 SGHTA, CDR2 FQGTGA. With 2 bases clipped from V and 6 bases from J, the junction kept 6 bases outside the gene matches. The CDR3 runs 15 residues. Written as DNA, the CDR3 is TGTGCCAGCAGCTTAGGGGGCGGGACAGGGGATACGCAGTATTTT. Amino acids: CASSLGGGTGDTQYF.

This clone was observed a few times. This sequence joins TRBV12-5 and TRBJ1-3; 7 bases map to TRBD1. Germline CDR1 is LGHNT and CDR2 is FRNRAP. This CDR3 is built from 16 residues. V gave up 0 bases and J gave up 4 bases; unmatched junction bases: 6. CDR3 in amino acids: CASGLVSTGVGNTIYF. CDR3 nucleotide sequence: TGTGCTAGTGGTTTGGTATCTACAGGGGTAGGAAACACCATATATTTT.

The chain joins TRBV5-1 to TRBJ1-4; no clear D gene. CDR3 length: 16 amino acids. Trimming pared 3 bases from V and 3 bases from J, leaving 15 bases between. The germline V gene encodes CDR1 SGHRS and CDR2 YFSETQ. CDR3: CASSSEVSVSNEKLFF. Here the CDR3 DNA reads TGCGCCAGCAGCTCTGAGGTGTCAGTCTCTAATGAAAAACTGTTTTTT. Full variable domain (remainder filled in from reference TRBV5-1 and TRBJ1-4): KAGVTQTPRYLIKTRGQQVTLSCSPISGHRSVSWYQQTPGQGLQFLFEYFSETQRNKGNFPGRFSGRQFSNSRSEMNVSTLELGDSALYLCASSSEVSVSNEKLFFGSGTQLSVL.

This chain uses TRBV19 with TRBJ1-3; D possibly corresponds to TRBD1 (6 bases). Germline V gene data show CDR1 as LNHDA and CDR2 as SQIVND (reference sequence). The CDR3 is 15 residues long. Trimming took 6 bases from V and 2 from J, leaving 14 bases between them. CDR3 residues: CASRNGGGAGNTIYF. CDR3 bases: TGTGCCAGTAGAAACGGAGGGGGGGCTGGAAACACCATATATTTT.

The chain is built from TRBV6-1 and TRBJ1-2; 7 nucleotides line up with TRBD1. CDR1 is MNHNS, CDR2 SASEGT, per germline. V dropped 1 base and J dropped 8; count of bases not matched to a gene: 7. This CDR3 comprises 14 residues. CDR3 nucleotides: TGTGCCAGCAGTGAAGGACAGGGTGTGTGGGGCTACACCTTC. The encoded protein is CASSEGQGVWGYTF.

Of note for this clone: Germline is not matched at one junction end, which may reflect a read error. CDR3 in amino acids: CASSSDLAGRQYF. In nucleotides, the CDR3 is TGTGCTAGCAGCTCTGACCTAGCGGGGAGGCAGTATTTT. This chain joins TRBV7-7 and TRBJ2-3; 9 bases line up with TRBD2. The CDR3 is 13 residues long. Germline CDR1 and CDR2: SSHAT and FNYEAQ (reference sequence). The entire variable domain, with the rest obtained from reference TRBV7-7 and TRBJ2-3, is as follows: GAGVSQSPRYKVTKRGQDVTLRCDPISSHATLYWYQQALGQGPEFLTYFNYEAQPDKSGLPSDRFSAERPEGSISTLTIQRTEQRDSAMYRCASSSDLAGRQYFGPGTRLTVL.

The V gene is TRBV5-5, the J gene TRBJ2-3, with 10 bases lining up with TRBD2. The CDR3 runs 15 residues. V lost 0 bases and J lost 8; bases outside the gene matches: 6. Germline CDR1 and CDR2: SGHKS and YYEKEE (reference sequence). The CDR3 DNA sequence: TGTGCCAGCAGCTTGGCCGTGGTAGCGGGGGGTACGCAGTATTTT. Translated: CASSLAVVAGGTQYF.

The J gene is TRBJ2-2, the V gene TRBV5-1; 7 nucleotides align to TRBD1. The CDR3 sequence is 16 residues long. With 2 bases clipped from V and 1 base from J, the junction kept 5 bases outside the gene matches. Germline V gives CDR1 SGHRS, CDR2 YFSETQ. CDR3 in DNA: TGCGCCAGCAGCTTACTTTGGACAGGGAACACCGGGGAGCTGTTTTTT. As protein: CASSLLWTGNTGELFF.

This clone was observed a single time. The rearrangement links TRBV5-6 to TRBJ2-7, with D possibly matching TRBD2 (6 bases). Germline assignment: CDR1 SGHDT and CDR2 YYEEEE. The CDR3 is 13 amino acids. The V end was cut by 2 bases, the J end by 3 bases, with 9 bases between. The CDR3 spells CASSFAGNYEQYF. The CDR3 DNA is TGTGCCAGCAGCTTTGCGGGAAACTACGAGCAGTACTTC.

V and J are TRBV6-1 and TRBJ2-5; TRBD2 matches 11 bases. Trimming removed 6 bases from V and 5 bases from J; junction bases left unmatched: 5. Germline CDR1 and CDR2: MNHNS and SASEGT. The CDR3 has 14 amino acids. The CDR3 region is CASRNSGGAETQYF. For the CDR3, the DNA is TGTGCCAGCAGAAATAGCGGGGGGGCGGAGACCCAGTACTTC.

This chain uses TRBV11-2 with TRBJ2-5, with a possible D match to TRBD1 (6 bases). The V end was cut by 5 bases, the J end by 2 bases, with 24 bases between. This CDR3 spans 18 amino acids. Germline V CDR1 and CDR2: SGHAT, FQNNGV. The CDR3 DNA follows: TGTGCCAGCAGCCGAGGACTCCGGCCAGGGGTTGCACAAGAGACCCAGTACTTC. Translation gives CASSRGLRPGVAQETQYF. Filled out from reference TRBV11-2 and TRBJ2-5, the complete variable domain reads EAGVAQSPRYKIIEKRQSVAFWCNPISGHATLYWYQQILGQGPKLLIQFQNNGVVDDSQLPKDRFSAERLKGVDSTLKIQPAKLEDSAVYLCASSRGLRPGVAQETQYFGPGTRLLVL.

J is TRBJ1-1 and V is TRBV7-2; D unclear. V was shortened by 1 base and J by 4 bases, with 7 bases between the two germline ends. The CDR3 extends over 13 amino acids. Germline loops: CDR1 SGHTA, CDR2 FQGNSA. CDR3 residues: CASSLGVATEAFF. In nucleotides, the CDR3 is TGTGCCAGCAGCTTAGGGGTTGCCACTGAAGCTTTCTTT.

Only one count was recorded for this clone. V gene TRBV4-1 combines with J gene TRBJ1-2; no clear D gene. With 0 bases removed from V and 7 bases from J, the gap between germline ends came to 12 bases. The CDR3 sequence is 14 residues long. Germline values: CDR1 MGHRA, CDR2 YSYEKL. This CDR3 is CASSQDWRNPGYTF. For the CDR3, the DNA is TGCGCCAGCAGCCAAGATTGGCGAAATCCTGGCTACACCTTC.

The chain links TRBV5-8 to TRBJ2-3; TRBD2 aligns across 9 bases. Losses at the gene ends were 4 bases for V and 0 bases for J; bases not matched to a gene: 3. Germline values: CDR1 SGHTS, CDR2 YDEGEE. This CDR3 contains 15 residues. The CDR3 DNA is TGTGCCAGCAGCACGGGACTAGCTAGCACAGATACGCAGTATTTT. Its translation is CASSTGLASTDTQYF.

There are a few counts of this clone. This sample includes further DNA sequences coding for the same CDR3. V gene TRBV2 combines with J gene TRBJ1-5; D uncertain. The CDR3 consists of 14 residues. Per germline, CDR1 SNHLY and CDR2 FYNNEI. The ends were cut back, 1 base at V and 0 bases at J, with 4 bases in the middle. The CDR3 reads CASSEGSSNQPQHF. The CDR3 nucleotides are TGTGCCAGCAGTGAAGGGAGTAGCAATCAGCCCCAGCATTTT. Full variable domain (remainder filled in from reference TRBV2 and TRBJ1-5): EPEVTQTPSHQVTQMGQEVILRCVPISNHLYFYWYRQILGQKVEFLVSFYNNEISEKSEIFDDQFSVERPDGSNFTLKIRSTKLEDSAMYFCASSEGSSNQPQHFGDGTRLSIL.

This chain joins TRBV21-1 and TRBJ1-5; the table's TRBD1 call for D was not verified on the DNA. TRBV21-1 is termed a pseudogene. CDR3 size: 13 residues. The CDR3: CASSKGANQPQHF. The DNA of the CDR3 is TGTGCCAGCAGCAAAGGGGCGAATCAGCCCCAGCATTTT.

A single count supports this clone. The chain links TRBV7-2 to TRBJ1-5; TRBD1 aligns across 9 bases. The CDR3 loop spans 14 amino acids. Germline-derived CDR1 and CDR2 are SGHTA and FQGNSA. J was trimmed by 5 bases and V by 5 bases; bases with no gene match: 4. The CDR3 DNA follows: TGTGCCAGCAGCCGCTGGACAGGGGATCAGCCCCAGCATTTT. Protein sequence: CASSRWTGDQPQHF.